Shown below are 32 T cell receptor beta chains from a single sample sequenced in a study of tumor-infiltrating lymphocytes in glioblastoma multiforme. Three nested ARM-PCR rounds with V-beta and C-beta primers built TCRB libraries. TCRdb called the multiplex PCR reads again in MiXCR, with one record for every CDR3 protein. The table shows approximately 14,000 distinct CDR3 sequences, with 65% to 80% occurring only once. Sequencing was performed on brain tumor tissue. The receptors were gathered from a male donor with glioblastoma.

A note on this clonotype: This clone may be a read error of a much larger clone one base away. The J gene is TRBJ1-5, the V gene TRBV5-8; 9 bases fit TRBD1. The V segment lost 3 bases and the J segment 9 bases; nucleotides outside the gene matches: 10. CDR1 SGHTS and CDR2 YDEGEE come from the germline V gene. The CDR3 covers 15 residues. Written as DNA, the CDR3 is TGTGCCAGCAGCTGGGGACAGGGAAGATATCGGCCCCAGCATTTT. This codes for CASSWGQGRYRPQHF.

Points on this clonotype: Its ends do not fully match the called genes, so a read error is possible. The gene calls are TRBV30 and TRBJ1-4; D remains ambiguous. The CDR3 runs to 14 residues. CDR1 and CDR2 (germline): GTSNPN, SVGIG (reference sequence). CDR3 nucleotides: TGTGCCTGGAGTGGGTTTCGGGCAGATGAAAAACCGTTTTTT. It codes for CAWSGFRADEKPFF.

This chain connects TRBV5-6 to TRBJ2-1, with no clear D. This CDR3 comprises 15 residues. CDR1 is SGHDT, CDR2 YYEEEE, per germline. The V end lost 6 bases, the J end lost 0 bases, and 13 bases lay between the germline ends. The CDR3 sequence: CASNHGEHSYNEQFF. The DNA for the CDR3 is TGTGCCAGCAACCATGGGGAACACTCCTACAATGAGCAGTTCTTC.

For this clonotype: One junction end does not reproduce the germline sequence, and a read error may be involved. The chain recombines TRBV29-1 with TRBJ1-6, with D hard to call. The CDR3 length is 13 residues. Germline V lookup: CDR1 SQVTM, CDR2 ANQGSEA. The CDR3 DNA reads TGTAGCGTTGCCAGGAACAGAGAATCACACCTCCACTTT. Residues: CSVARNRESHLHF.

In regard to this clonotype: No DNA is shown, since the ends of the CDR3 on it are uncertain; the CDR3 is the one TCRdb lists. The chain carries TRBV29-1 and TRBJ1-2. Counting both end residues, the CDR3 totals 12 amino acids. CDR1 SQVTM and CDR2 ANQGSEA come from the germline V gene. This CDR3 reads CSICDISYGCTF.

This clonotype was seen a single time. The junction and the germline gene differ at one end; a read error may be behind it. The chain combines TRBV12-3 or TRBV12-4 with TRBJ2-5; possible D gene TRBD2, 5 bases. The CDR3 contains 13 residues. CDR3 region: CASSFASQEAQYF. The CDR3 DNA reads as TGTGCCAGCAGTTTCGCTAGCCAAGAGGCCCAGTACTTC.

Worth noting for this clonotype: The junction shows a germline mismatch at one end, possibly a read error. The genes are TRBV29-1 and TRBJ2-1; the D gene is possibly TRBD2 (7 bases). Germline V gene data show CDR1 as SQVTM and CDR2 as ANQGSEA. This CDR3 comprises 14 residues. CDR3 sequence reads: CRVEYMAGANWQFF. In DNA form, the CDR3 reads TGCAGAGTTGAATATATGGCGGGGGCTAACTGGCAGTTCTTC.

V is TRBV29-1 and J is TRBJ2-7; tentatively, D is TRBD1 (6 bases). V was pared by 4 bases and J by 3 bases, with 16 bases between. This CDR3 is 14 amino acids long. Germline-derived CDR1 and CDR2 are SQVTM and ANQGSEA. CDR3 sequence (DNA): TGCAGCGTTGTCGGGGACATGGGCTTCTACGAGCAGTACTTC. Its translation: CSVVGDMGFYEQYF.

The gene calls are TRBV4-2 and TRBJ1-2; no reliable D call. Germline values: CDR1 LGHNA, CDR2 YNFKEQ. Trimming removed 1 base at V and 2 bases at J, with 5 bases between. The CDR3 is 13 residues long. Here the CDR3 DNA reads TGTGCCAGCAGCCAAGGCGGGAACTATGGCTACACCTTC. This sequence encodes CASSQGGNYGYTF.

The chain has TRBV11-2 and TRBJ2-5; 7 bases map to TRBD2. The CDR3 consists of 14 residues. V gave up 3 bases and J gave up 3 bases; unmatched junction bases: 4. The V gene's germline CDR1 is SGHAT and CDR2 FQNNGV. The CDR3 region has the DNA TGTGCCAGCAGCTTTTTTCGGGGGGAAGAGACCCAGTACTTC. Translated: CASSFFRGEETQYF.

To note about this clonotype: It may be a read error: a sequence one base away is much more abundant. This chain connects TRBV12-3 or TRBV12-4 to TRBJ2-7, with a weak D call TRBD2 (5 bases). This CDR3 has 12 amino acids. V lost 3 bases, J lost 9 bases, and 12 bases lay in between. CDR3 amino acids: CASSFREGAQYF. DNA of the CDR3: TGTGCCAGCAGTTTCCGGGAAGGCGCGCAGTACTTC.

This clonotype was seen at least ten times. The chain uses TRBV11-1 and TRBJ2-7; 9 nucleotides match TRBD1. With 8 bases clipped from V and 6 bases from J, the junction kept 2 bases outside the gene matches. Germline CDR1 is SGHAT and CDR2 is FQDESV (reference sequence). The CDR3 covers 11 residues. As DNA, the CDR3 is TGTGCCAGCGGACAGGGGCGCGAGCAGTACTTC. It is translated as CASGQGREQYF.

The rearrangement uses TRBV12-3 or TRBV12-4 and TRBJ1-1, with D perhaps TRBD1 (5 bases). Trimming took 5 bases from V and 6 from J, leaving 16 bases between them. The CDR3 sequence is 14 residues long. CDR3 DNA sequence: TGTGCCAGCAGTGTTTTGGGGGTCGGCGCTGAAGCTTTCTTT. This gives the protein CASSVLGVGAEAFF.

The chain is built from TRBV10-3 and TRBJ2-6; perhaps TRBD1 as D (5 bases). There are 16 residues in the CDR3. Germline loops: CDR1 ENHRY, CDR2 SYGVKD. V lost 1 base and J 5 bases, leaving 12 bases between the germline ends. DNA for the CDR3: TGTGCCATCAGTGAGTTACCGGACACTTGGGCCAACGTCCTGACTTTC. Protein product: CAISELPDTWANVLTF.

Concerning this clonotype itself: Since the CDR3 does not end with the conserved phenylalanine or tryptophan, this likely comes from a read error. V usage is TRBV6-5 and J usage is TRBJ2-1; D not certain. Germline V gene sequence: CDR1 MNHEY, CDR2 SVGAGI. The CDR3 length is 14 residues. V was shortened by 2 bases and J by 8 bases, with 13 bases between the two germline ends. CDR3 residues: CASSYGPGLDEQFL. CDR3 nucleotides: TGTGCCAGCAGTTACGGGCCGGGCCTCGATGAGCAGTTCCTC.

This rearrangement joins TRBV29-1 to TRBJ2-6; tentative D call: TRBD2 (5 bases). The germline CDR1 and CDR2 sequences are SQVTM and ANQGSEA. The germline V and J ends were trimmed by 4 bases and 2 bases, with 6 bases remaining between them. The CDR3 contains 13 residues. DNA for the CDR3: TGCAGCGTTGCCGGGACTGGGGCCAACGTCCTGACTTTC. As protein: CSVAGTGANVLTF.

This clonotype appeared many times. The chain couples TRBV18 to TRBJ2-5, with D perhaps TRBD2 (6 bases). Between the trimmed V and J ends, which lost 3 bases and 3 bases, there was a span of 11 bases. Germline V CDR1 and CDR2: KGHSH, LQKENI. This CDR3 has 14 residues. In DNA, the CDR3 is TGTGCCAGCTCACCTCGGAGGGCGGAAGAGACCCAGTACTTC. This codes for CASSPRRAEETQYF.

A few counts support this clonotype. The genes are TRBV11-2 and TRBJ2-1, with 11 bases lining up with TRBD2. Germline values: CDR1 SGHAT, CDR2 FQNNGV. The length of the CDR3 is 15 residues. Trimming removed 5 bases from V and 6 bases from J; junction bases left unmatched: 6. The CDR3 coding sequence is TGTGCCAGCAGCAAGGGGACTAGCGGACTCAATGAGCAGTTCTTC. Its protein is CASSKGTSGLNEQFF.

V and J are TRBV30 and TRBJ2-1; D is undetermined. The germline V gene encodes CDR1 GTSNPN and CDR2 SVGIG (reference sequence). V shed 4 bases and J shed 12 bases, with 16 bases lying between them. This CDR3 has 12 residues. The CDR3 coding sequence is TGTGCCTGGAATGTACATGAATTGGTGCAGTTCTTC. Its translation is CAWNVHELVQFF.

As for this clonotype: Compared with germline, one end of the junction differs, possibly owing to a read error. This chain links TRBV9 with TRBJ2-7; D may be TRBD1 (6 bases). Germline CDR1 is SGDLS and CDR2 is YYNGEE. The CDR3 covers 13 residues. The CDR3 DNA reads as TGTGCCAGCAGCGCAGGGGCCACCTACGAGCGGTACTTC. This gives the protein CASSAGATYERYF.

Regarding this clonotype: At one end, the junction sequence differs from germline, possibly due to a read error. The chain combines TRBV11-3 with TRBJ2-1; D might be TRBD2 (7 bases). The CDR3 extends over 13 amino acids. Germline values: CDR1 SGHNT, CDR2 YENEEA. CDR3 residues: CAISSRGEGEQSF. Written as DNA, the CDR3 is TGTGCCATCAGCTCGAGGGGGGAGGGCGAGCAGTCCTTC.

Note on this clonotype: One end of the junction is discordant with germline, which a read error may explain. This sequence joins TRBV5-1 and TRBJ1-4; 9 bases fit TRBD1. The CDR3 contains 17 residues. Germline CDR1 is SGHRS and CDR2 is YFSETQ. The CDR3 bases are TGCGCCGGCAGCTGGGAGACAGGGGGTTCAACTAGTGAAAAACTGTTTTTT. It encodes CAGSWETGGSTSEKLFF.

In regard to this clonotype: A junction end diverges from the germline sequence, so it may reflect a read error. The chain carries TRBV12-3 or TRBV12-4 and TRBJ2-1; 10 bases match TRBD2. The CDR3 runs to 16 residues. The CDR3 loop is CASSDSLAGDYYEQFF. In DNA, the CDR3 is TGTGCCAGCAGTGACTCTCTAGCGGGAGACTACTATGAGCAGTTCTTC.

V and J are TRBV2 and TRBJ1-2; D uncertain. This CDR3 region has 12 residues. V lost 11 bases to trimming and J lost 2 bases, with 12 bases between them. The germline gives CDR1 SNHLY, CDR2 FYNNEI. The CDR3 region has the DNA TGTGCCTCACGTGGGGAAAACTATGGCTACACCTTC. This codes for CASRGENYGYTF.

This chain links TRBV11-1 with TRBJ2-7; 9 nucleotides agree with TRBD1. With V trimmed by 9 bases and J by 5 bases, 5 bases remained unmatched. Germline V gene lookup returns CDR1 SGHAT and CDR2 FQDESV (reference sequence). This CDR3 has 12 residues. The CDR3 nucleotides are TGTGCCAGTGGCGGACAGGGGCACGAGCAGTACTTC. Its protein is CASGGQGHEQYF.

The chain joins TRBV11-3 to TRBJ1-1, with D possibly being TRBD1 (5 bases). The CDR3 spans 14 residues. CDR1 and CDR2 (germline): SGHNT, YENEEA. With 6 bases removed from V and 3 bases from J, the gap between germline ends came to 14 bases. The CDR3 sequence: CASSSGRGDTEAFF. The CDR3 bases are TGTGCCAGCAGTTCGGGACGGGGTGACACTGAAGCTTTCTTT.

A note on this clonotype: A single base separates this from a much larger clone, so it may be a read error. The chain uses TRBV11-2 and TRBJ2-2; 7 positions match TRBD2. The trim removed 5 bases at V and 6 bases at J, leaving 6 bases unmatched. Germline CDR1 reads SGHAT; CDR2 reads FQNNGV. The CDR3 contains 14 residues. CDR3 DNA sequence: TGTGCCAGCAGCCACGGACTAGACTCCGGGGAGCTGTTTTTT. This gives the protein CASSHGLDSGELFF.

This clonotype is judged medium-sized (0.01 to 0.1%). The chain is built from TRBV20-1 and TRBJ1-1; D perhaps matches TRBD1 (5 bases). V gave up 0 bases and J gave up 6 bases, with 17 bases separating them. CDR3 length equals 15 residues. CDR1 is DFQATT, CDR2 SNEGSKA, per germline (reference sequence). CDR3 DNA sequence: TGCAGTGCTAGAGATGGGGGGGGACTTGGGTCTGAAGCTTTCTTT. It specifies CSARDGGGLGSEAFF.

This clonotype was seen many times. The V call is TRBV19, the J call TRBJ2-7; a possible D gene is TRBD1 (6 bases). The length of the CDR3 is 14 residues. V lost 4 bases and J lost 1, with 11 bases in between. Germline values: CDR1 LNHDA, CDR2 SQIVND (reference sequence). The CDR3 region is CASSNRDISYEQYF. Here the CDR3 DNA reads TGTGCCAGTAGTAACCGGGACATATCCTACGAGCAGTACTTC.

For this clonotype: Germline and junction disagree at one end, which may indicate a read error. V is TRBV20-1 and J is TRBJ1-5; 8 nucleotides line up with TRBD1. This CDR3 contains 15 residues. Germline V gene sequence: CDR1 DFQATT, CDR2 SNEGSKA (reference sequence). The DNA for the CDR3 is TGCAGTGCTCGAGGGGACAGGTATAGCAATCAGCCCGAGTATTTT. It is translated as CSARGDRYSNQPEYF.

This clonotype was detected ten times or more. The chain couples TRBV30 to TRBJ2-5; 7 nucleotides match TRBD1. The CDR3 length is 13 residues. V shed 5 bases, J shed 7 bases, and the junction held 10 bases outside the gene matches. Germline V lookup: CDR1 GTSNPN, CDR2 SVGIG (reference sequence). The CDR3 region is CAWADRRFRTQYF. The DNA of the CDR3 is TGTGCCTGGGCGGACAGGCGCTTCAGGACCCAGTACTTC.

The rearrangement joins TRBV29-1 to TRBJ2-7; no clear D gene. Germline V lookup: CDR1 SQVTM, CDR2 ANQGSEA. Between the trimmed V and J ends, which lost 7 bases and 0 bases, there was a span of 10 bases. This CDR3 comprises 12 residues. CDR3 bases: TGCAGCGCCATCCCATCCTCCTACGAGCAGTACTTC. This encodes CSAIPSSYEQYF.